These 21 T cell receptor beta chains were all obtained from the same sample, sequenced in a study of blood T cell repertoires in COVID-19. Clones were read by immunoSEQ multiplex PCR, and TCRdb kept only the in-frame ones, dropping some. This table has some 290,000 clones, approximately 91% appearing once. Sequenced input: PBMCs or T cells enriched from blood (not recorded which). These receptors originate from a woman aged 35 to 49 with acute COVID-19.

The genes are TRBV5-1 and TRBJ2-1, with TRBD2 matching 12 bases. The CDR3 sequence is 15 residues long. The junction had 5 bases not matched to a gene; V was cut back by 4 bases and J by 6 bases. Germline CDR1 and CDR2: SGHRS and YFSETQ. For the CDR3, the DNA is TGCGCCAGCAGCGTAGGACTAGCGGGACGCAATGAGCAGTTCTTC. Translation: CASSVGLAGRNEQFF.

Comment on this clone: Other DNA sequences within the sample encode an identical CDR3. The chain combines TRBV7-2 with TRBJ1-2; tentatively, D is TRBD1 (5 bases). The germline CDR1 and CDR2 sequences are SGHTA and FQGNSA. V lost 1 base, J lost 5 bases, and 11 bases lay in between. This CDR3 is built from 14 residues. The CDR3 loop is CASSLGGASYGYTF. In DNA, the CDR3 is TGTGCCAGCAGCTTAGGCGGGGCTTCGTATGGCTACACCTTC. Full variable domain (rest looked up from reference TRBV7-2 and TRBJ1-2): GAGVSQSPSNKVTEKGKDVELRCDPISGHTALYWYRQSLGQGLEFLIYFQGNSAPDKSGLPSDRFSAERTGGSVSTLTIQRTQQEDSAVYLCASSLGGASYGYTFGSGTRLTVV.

This clone appeared once. The V gene is TRBV25-1, the J gene TRBJ1-6; tentatively, D is TRBD1 (5 bases). The CDR3 has 13 amino acids. The V and J ends lost 2 bases and 9 bases respectively, with 8 bases between them. Germline CDR1 and CDR2: MGHDK and SYGVNS. The CDR3 DNA reads as TGTGCCAGCAGTGAAGCCAGGGTTTCACCCCTCCACTTT. It is translated as CASSEARVSPLHF.

The V call is TRBV3-1 (or the pseudogene TRBV3-2), the J call TRBJ2-1, with D possibly being TRBD1 (5 bases). The V end lost 5 bases, the J end lost 9 bases, and 20 bases lay between the germline ends. This CDR3 comprises 15 residues. Germline CDR1 reads LGHDT; CDR2 reads YNNKEL (reference sequence). The CDR3 loop reads CASSFHQFQGSEQFF. The CDR3 DNA is TGTGCCAGCAGCTTCCACCAATTCCAGGGAAGTGAGCAGTTCTTC.

The rearrangement links TRBV7-2 to TRBJ2-7; 11 nucleotides agree with TRBD2. Germline CDR1 and CDR2: SGHTA and FQGNSA. The V gene end was trimmed by 5 bases and the J gene end by 4 bases; junction bases not matched to a gene: 7. This CDR3 has 15 residues. Here the CDR3 reads CASSARLAGGYEQYF. The CDR3 region has the DNA TGTGCCAGCAGCGCCCGGCTAGCGGGAGGTTACGAGCAGTACTTC.

This clone is a singleton in its sample. V gene TRBV5-4 combines with J gene TRBJ2-6; no clear D gene. The CDR3 extends over 15 amino acids. Germline-derived CDR1 and CDR2 are SGHNT and YYREEE (reference sequence). Trimming removed 2 bases from V and 0 bases from J, with 6 bases in between. CDR3 sequence reads: CASSFRDSGANVLTF. The CDR3 DNA sequence: TGTGCCAGCAGCTTTAGAGACTCTGGGGCCAACGTCCTGACTTTC.

The chain couples TRBV24-1 to TRBJ2-1; TRBD2 is a possible D gene (5 bases). CDR3 length: 16 residues. The V gene lost 2 bases and the J gene lost 0 bases, with 10 bases spanning the gap. CDR1 is KGHDR, CDR2 SFDVKD, per germline. CDR3 residues: CATSDSGRGSYNEQFF. In DNA form, the CDR3 reads TGTGCCACCAGTGATTCTGGACGGGGCTCCTACAATGAGCAGTTCTTC.

This clone appeared once. In nucleotides, the CDR3 is TGTGCCAGCAGAGACACAGGGAGAATTAGCTACACCTTC. Amino acids: CASRDTGRISYTF. The rearrangement uses TRBV6-5 and TRBJ1-2, with D tentatively TRBD1 (6 bases). CDR1 is MNHEY and CDR2 is SVGAGI in the germline V gene. The CDR3 runs 13 residues. Between the trimmed V and J ends, which lost 6 bases and 9 bases, there was a span of 17 bases.

This chain uses TRBV18 with TRBJ2-3; 8 bases are a match to TRBD2. The CDR3 extends over 16 amino acids. Trimming at V came to 1 base and at J to 2 bases, leaving 5 bases not matched to a gene. Germline V gene sequence: CDR1 KGHSH, CDR2 LQKENI. The CDR3 sequence is CASSPRTGGITDTQYF. The CDR3 nucleotides are TGTGCCAGCTCACCACGAACGGGAGGGATCACAGATACGCAGTATTTT.

J is TRBJ2-5 and V is TRBV15; D remains ambiguous. This CDR3 contains 12 residues. Germline-derived CDR1 and CDR2 are LNHNV and YYDKDF (reference sequence). V was pared by 6 bases and J by 2 bases, with 7 bases between. CDR3 sequence (DNA): TGTGCCACCAGTTGGCCACAAGAGACCCAGTACTTC. It specifies CATSWPQETQYF.

The rearrangement joins TRBV7-3 to TRBJ2-5, with D perhaps matching TRBD2 (7 bases). From germline, CDR1 is SGHTA and CDR2 FQGTGA. The CDR3 is made up of 14 amino acids. With 5 bases removed from V and 5 bases from J, the gap between germline ends came to 15 bases. CDR3 nucleotides: TGTGCCAGCAGCCGGGGAGGGGGGTTGGAGACCCAGTACTTC. This sequence encodes CASSRGGGLETQYF. The full variable domain, with the rest looked up from reference TRBV7-3 and TRBJ2-5, is GAGVSQTPSNKVTEKGKYVELRCDPISGHTALYWYRQSLGQGPEFLIYFQGTGAADDSGLPNDRFFAVRPEGSVSTLKIQRTERGDSAVYLCASSRGGGLETQYFGPGTRLLVL.

The chain is built from TRBV19 and TRBJ1-5; TRBD1 agrees at 7 bases. Germline loops: CDR1 LNHDA, CDR2 SQIVND (reference sequence). This CDR3 spans 15 amino acids. Germline trimming cut 5 bases from V and 5 bases from J; bases unmatched to any gene: 9. The CDR3 loop reads CASSDRQGWDQPQHF. DNA of the CDR3: TGTGCCAGTAGTGATCGACAGGGATGGGATCAGCCCCAGCATTTT.

The chain recombines TRBV10-3 with TRBJ1-2, with 8 bases aligning to TRBD1. V lost 10 bases and J lost 0; bases outside the gene matches: 7. CDR1 and CDR2 from the germline V gene are ENHRY and SYGVKD. There are 14 residues in the CDR3. The chain's CDR3 is CATGQGPTNYGYTF. The CDR3 nucleotides are TGTGCCACCGGACAGGGCCCTACTAACTATGGCTACACCTTC.

CDR3: CASPEGTEAFF. CDR3 bases: TGTGCCAGCCCGGAGGGCACTGAAGCTTTCTTT. The rearrangement uses TRBV6-5 and TRBJ1-1; D unresolved. Trimming took 8 bases from V and 4 from J, leaving 8 bases between them. CDR3 length equals 11 residues. Per germline, CDR1 MNHEY and CDR2 SVGAGI.

The sample holds a few counts of this clone. V usage is TRBV15 and J usage is TRBJ1-1; D may be TRBD1 (6 bases). The V gene's germline CDR1 is LNHNV and CDR2 YYDKDF (reference sequence). The CDR3 loop spans 15 amino acids. The ends were cut back, 9 bases at V and 4 bases at J, with 21 bases in the middle. CDR3 in amino acids: CATLSEQGPATEAFF. In nucleotides, the CDR3 is TGTGCCACACTTTCCGAACAGGGCCCAGCCACTGAAGCTTTCTTT.

The CDR3 region is CSVEWPAGSYEQYF. CDR3 nucleotides: TGCAGCGTTGAATGGCCAGCGGGCTCCTACGAGCAGTACTTC. J is TRBJ2-7 and V is TRBV29-1; the D gene is possibly TRBD2 (6 bases). The CDR3 runs to 14 residues. Trimming removed 2 bases at V and 0 bases at J, with 11 bases between. Germline assignment: CDR1 SQVTM and CDR2 ANQGSEA.

V usage is TRBV29-1 and J usage is TRBJ2-7, with 8 bases identical to TRBD2. V lost 6 bases to trimming and J lost 3 bases; unmatched junction nucleotides: 16. CDR1 is SQVTM, CDR2 ANQGSEA, per germline. The CDR3 contains 16 residues. The DNA for the CDR3 is TGCAGCGTACTTCAACCCCGTAGCGGGAAACACTACGAGCAGTACTTC. This encodes CSVLQPRSGKHYEQYF.

V and J are TRBV28 and TRBJ1-2; perhaps TRBD1 as D (5 bases). Trimming cost V 6 bases and J 6 bases, with 23 bases left between them. The CDR3 length is 16 residues. CDR1 and CDR2 from the germline V gene are MDHEN and SYDVKM. The CDR3, as DNA: TGTGCCAGCAGGCGGAGAGGGACTCCGCTTATGGATGGCTACACCTTC. This sequence encodes CASRRRGTPLMDGYTF.

This clone was observed a handful of times. The chain couples TRBV5-6 to TRBJ1-5; D is possibly TRBD1 (5 bases). Germline V gene data show CDR1 as SGHDT and CDR2 as YYEEEE. The V gene lost 5 bases and the J gene lost 6 bases, with 9 bases spanning the gap. This CDR3 contains 12 residues. This CDR3 is CASSRGAQPQHF. The CDR3 bases are TGTGCCAGCAGTAGGGGTGCTCAGCCCCAGCATTTT.

This clone came up once. The chain has TRBV4-1 and TRBJ1-3, with TRBD1 matching over 10 bases. Unmatched junction bases numbered 11, after V lost 3 bases and J lost 6 bases. The CDR3 has 17 residues. The V gene's germline CDR1 is MGHRA and CDR2 YSYEKL. CDR3 nucleotide sequence: TGCGCCAGCAGCCAGACCGCCGGGACAGGGGTGGAAAACACCATATATTTT. It yields the protein CASSQTAGTGVENTIYF.

V gene TRBV6-5 combines with J gene TRBJ2-6; D might be TRBD1 (6 bases). V was trimmed by 6 bases and J by 0 bases, leaving 9 bases between them. Per the germline V gene, CDR1 is MNHEY and CDR2 is SVGAGI. This CDR3 contains 15 residues. As DNA, the CDR3 is TGTGCCAGCAGAGCAGGGGTCTCTGGGGCCAACGTCCTGACTTTC. Its translation is CASRAGVSGANVLTF.